This TCR beta chain was retrieved from a study of cytomegalovirus exposure and HLA in healthy donors. Study-level findings and limits: The authors judged a highly shared variant cluster likely a sequencing artifact. Several of the most significant clusters were apparently associated with common viral pathogens in a later analysis. Testing in vitro showed a few CMV-associated chains specific for CMV antigens.

As concerns this clone: The antigen is not known.

The CDR3 covers 16 residues. V lost 2 bases and J 4 bases, leaving 17 bases between the germline ends. Per the germline V gene, CDR1 is MDHEN and CDR2 is SYDVKM. PCR was performed using 60 Vbeta and 13 Jbeta primers. Sequencing was performed with immunoSEQ multiplex PCR; in TCRdb, only in-frame clones are kept and a portion is missing. The sample comprises 200,000 to 250,000 clones, around 80% of which are singletons, and 2.9% rests with the top ten. This receptor was taken from a man aged 25 to 45 in good health and CMV-seronegative. This rearrangement joins TRBV28 to TRBJ2-5, with TRBD1 as a possible D gene (5 bases). Sequenced material: PBMCs. The CDR3: CASSLGFLGEGETQYF. The CDR3 DNA is TGTGCCAGCAGTTTAGGATTCCTAGGGGAAGGAGAGACCCAGTACTTC.